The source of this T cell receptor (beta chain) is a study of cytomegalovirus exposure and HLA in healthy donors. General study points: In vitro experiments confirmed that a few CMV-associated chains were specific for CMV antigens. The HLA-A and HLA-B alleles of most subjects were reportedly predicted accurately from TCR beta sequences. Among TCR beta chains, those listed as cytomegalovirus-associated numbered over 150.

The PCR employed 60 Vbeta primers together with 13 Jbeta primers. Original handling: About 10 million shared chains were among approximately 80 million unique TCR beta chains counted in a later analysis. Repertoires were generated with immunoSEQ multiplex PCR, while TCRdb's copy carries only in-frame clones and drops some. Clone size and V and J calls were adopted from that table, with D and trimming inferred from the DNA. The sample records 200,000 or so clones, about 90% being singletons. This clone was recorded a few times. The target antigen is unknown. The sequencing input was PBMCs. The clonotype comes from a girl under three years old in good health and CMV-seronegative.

CDR3 sequence (DNA): TGTGCCAGCAGTGACGGGACTAGCGGGTACAATGAGCAGTTCTTC. Its protein is CASSDGTSGYNEQFF. The rearrangement links TRBV6-4 to TRBJ2-1, with 12 bases lining up with TRBD2. Trimming at V came to 2 bases and at J to 4 bases, leaving 0 bases not matched to a gene. This CDR3 has 15 residues. CDR1 MRHNA and CDR2 SNTAGT come from the germline V gene.